This record covers a single TCR beta chain. What it binds is unknown. Collection occurred without any documented infections or immune events in donors. Data came from immunoSEQ multiplex PCR; TCRdb stores just in-frame clones and leaves some out. The table includes some 91,000 clones, about 91% detected once. This record comes from a study of identifying expanded T cells in peripheral blood. Study-level findings and limits: About 1.2 clones differed between technical replicates, versus approximately 17 and 20 over time.

Sequencing was carried out using blood. This receptor was obtained from a person aged 18-70 years in good health.

The CDR3 loop is CASSPGQGHGYTF. The CDR3 nucleotides are TGTGCCAGCAGCCCGGGACAGGGACATGGCTACACCTTC. The rearrangement joins TRBV7-3 to TRBJ1-2, with 9 bases fitting TRBD1. The CDR3 is 13 residues long. Trimming cost V 5 bases and J 6 bases; bases outside gene matches: 4. Per the germline V gene, CDR1 is SGHTA and CDR2 is FQGTGA.